This TCR beta chain emerged from a study of blood T cell repertoires in COVID-19. Produced via immunoSEQ multiplex PCR; TCRdb's table is partial and in-frame only. The sample consists of 300,000 or so clones, approximately 90% of them appearing once. CDR1 MDHEN and CDR2 SYDVKM come from the germline V gene. This CDR3 region has 16 residues. Germline trimming cut 5 bases from V and 3 bases from J; bases unmatched to any gene: 8. The specimen was PBMCs or T cells enriched from blood (not recorded which). The clonotype comes from a woman aged 18-30 years who had recovered from COVID-19. V usage is TRBV28 and J usage is TRBJ1-2; 11 bases agree with TRBD1. The CDR3 DNA reads as TGTGCCAGCAGTCCGAACATGGGACAGGGGGACTATGGCTACACCTTC. Translation: CASSPNMGQGDYGYTF.